The rows below give T cell receptor beta chains drawn from one sample of a study of T cells in Graves' hyperthyroidism and ophthalmopathy. TCRdb recomputed calls from the multiplex PCR reads with MiXCR, one row per CDR3 protein. This sample carries approximately 380,000 distinct CDR3 sequences, around an eighth of them seen once, and the ten largest clones take around 28%. The sequenced material came from blood. The receptor set was obtained from a man between 50 and 59 years old with Graves' ophthalmopathy. The CDR3 runs from the conserved cysteine through the conserved F or W. D genes are given only for firm matches. Clone size is stated in some rows and not others, as once, few, many or a class when expanded.

CDR3 DNA,CDR3 protein,J gene,D gene,clone size,V gene
TGTGCCAGCAGCCGCCGAGTCGGACTAGCGGGGAAAAGATACCAAGAGACCCAGTACTTC,CASSRRVGLAGKRYQETQYF,TRBJ2-5,TRBD2,NA,TRBV5-4
TGTGCCAGCAACCACGGAGCCCCGTATAGCAATCAGCCCCAGCATTTT,CASNHGAPYSNQPQHF,TRBJ1-5,NA,many,TRBV7-8
TGTGCCAGCAGCTCGAGGGGGGGGCTGGATACGCAGTATTTT,CASSSRGGLDTQYF,TRBJ2-3,NA,few,TRBV9
TGTGCCAGCAGCACCCCTAGCGGGACAACAGATACGCAGTATTTT,CASSTPSGTTDTQYF,TRBJ2-3,TRBD2,many,TRBV2
TGCGCCAGCAGCGAGCAACCGGGACTAGCGGGACCAGAGACCCAGTACTTC,CASSEQPGLAGPETQYF,TRBJ2-5,TRBD2,few,TRBV5-1
TGTGCCAGCAGCTTCGGATTACGGAACATTCAGTACTTC,CASSFGLRNIQYF,TRBJ2-4,NA,NA,TRBV13
TGTGCCAGCAGTGGTACCGACAGGGGAAACATGGCTTTCTTT,CASSGTDRGNMAFF,TRBJ1-1,TRBD1,NA,TRBV27
TGTGCCAGCAGCGGACAGGCATACAATGAGCAGTTCTTC,CASSGQAYNEQFF,TRBJ2-1,TRBD1,many,TRBV2
TGTGCCAGCAGCTTGGGTGTGACTAGCGAGACTTGGGGATACGAGCAGTACTTC,CASSLGVTSETWGYEQYF,TRBJ2-7,TRBD2,many,TRBV5-4
TGTGCCAGCAGCGCCGGATCGAGGAGGGCCGGGGAGCAGTTCTTC,CASSAGSRRAGEQFF,TRBJ2-1,NA,many,TRBV5-8
TGTGCCAGCACGGGGACCCACGAGCAGTACTTC,CASTGTHEQYF,TRBJ2-7,NA,NA,TRBV6-1
TGTGCCAGCAGCCAAGATTGGGCGGGAGTCCCTCTAGCCAAAAACATTCAGTACTTC,CASSQDWAGVPLAKNIQYF,TRBJ2-4,TRBD2,few,TRBV4-2
TGCAGTGCTAGCCAGGGGGCGAGTCAGCCCCAGCATTTT,CSASQGASQPQHF,TRBJ1-5,TRBD1,few,TRBV20-1
TGCAGCGTTGAAGATCAGCAGGGTACCAGCAATCAGCCCCAGCATTTT,CSVEDQQGTSNQPQHF,TRBJ1-5,NA,few,TRBV29-1
TGTGCCAGCAGCTTACAGGACCTCACCGGGGAGCTGTTTTTT,CASSLQDLTGELFF,TRBJ2-2,NA,many,TRBV7-6
TGTGCTAGTGGTTTGCCGGGACAGGGCGCCTACAATGAGCAGTTCTTC,CASGLPGQGAYNEQFF,TRBJ2-1,TRBD1,NA,TRBV12-5
TGTGCCACCAGTGATTTGGAGGCTGGGGCCAACGTCCTGACTTTC,CATSDLEAGANVLTF,TRBJ2-6,NA,many,TRBV24-1
TGTGCCACCAGTGAACTAGACAGGGCTGGGACCGGGGAGCTGTTTTTT,CATSELDRAGTGELFF,TRBJ2-2,TRBD1,many,TRBV24-1
TGTGCCAGCTCACCACCTATGGCCGGGGAGCTGTTTTTT,CASSPPMAGELFF,TRBJ2-2,NA,NA,TRBV18
TGTGCCAGCAGCTTAGTAGGGCCTAGCGGGAGCGACGAGCAGTACTTC,CASSLVGPSGSDEQYF,TRBJ2-7,TRBD2,NA,TRBV11-1